Detailed here is one TCR beta chain. The data were obtained in a study of blood T cell repertoires in COVID-19. Germline V CDR1 and CDR2: SGDLS, YYNGEE. The length of the CDR3 is 14 residues. Trimming cost V 4 bases and J 9 bases; bases outside gene matches: 5. Sequencing was performed with immunoSEQ multiplex PCR; in TCRdb, only in-frame clones are kept and a portion is missing. This sample has around 100,000 clones, with 85% found just once. The receptor's source is a human donor in a cohort sampled during active COVID-19. Specimen: peripheral blood. The gene calls are TRBV9 and TRBJ1-6; the match to TRBD1 covers 9 bases. The CDR3 nucleotides are TGTGCCAGCAGCAAGTGGGACAGGGTTTCACCCCTCCACTTT. Translating it yields CASSKWDRVSPLHF. Combining the CDR3 with reference TRBV9 and TRBJ1-6 gives the whole variable domain DSGVTQTPKHLITATGQRVTLRCSPRSGDLSVYWYQQSLDQGLQFLIQYYNGEERAKGNILERFSAQQFPDLHSELNLSSLELGDSALYFCASSKWDRVSPLHFGNGTRLTVT.